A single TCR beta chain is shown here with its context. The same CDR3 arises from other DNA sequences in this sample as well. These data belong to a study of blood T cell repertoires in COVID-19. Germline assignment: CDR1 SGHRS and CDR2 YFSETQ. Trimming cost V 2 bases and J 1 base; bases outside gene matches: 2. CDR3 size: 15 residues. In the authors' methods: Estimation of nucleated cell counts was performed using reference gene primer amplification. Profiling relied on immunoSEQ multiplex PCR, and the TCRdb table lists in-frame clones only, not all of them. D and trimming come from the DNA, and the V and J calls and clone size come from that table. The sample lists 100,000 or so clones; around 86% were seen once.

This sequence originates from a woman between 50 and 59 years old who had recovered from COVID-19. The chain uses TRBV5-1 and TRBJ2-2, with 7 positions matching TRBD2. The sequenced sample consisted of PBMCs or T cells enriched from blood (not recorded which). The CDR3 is CASSLAGLNTGELFF. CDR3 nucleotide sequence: TGCGCCAGCAGCTTAGCGGGACTGAACACCGGGGAGCTGTTTTTT.